These 30 T cell receptor beta chains share one sample of origin, sequenced in a study of PD-1 blockade in classical Hodgkin lymphoma. Each of the patients experienced relapse following autologous stem cell transplantation, and their brentuximab vedotin exposure differed. Clones were read by immunoSEQ multiplex PCR, and TCRdb kept only the in-frame ones, dropping some. The sample shows approximately 60,000 clones, approximately 88% of them seen only once. The sequenced sample was peripheral blood mononuclear cells (PBMCs), obtained at baseline. These receptors were collected from a human donor with classical Hodgkin lymphoma.

On this clone itself: Other DNA sequences in the sample encode the same CDR3. The V and J genes are TRBV9 and TRBJ1-3; D is perhaps TRBD1 (5 bases). V lost 3 bases to trimming and J lost 2 bases, with 9 bases between them. The CDR3 runs 14 residues. Germline CDR1 reads SGDLS; CDR2 reads YYNGEE. As DNA, the CDR3 is TGTGCCAGCAGCGCAACAGGTACTGGAAACACCATATATTTT. It yields the protein CASSATGTGNTIYF.

The chain carries TRBV6-1 and TRBJ2-3; unclear D gene. The germline V gene encodes CDR1 MNHNS and CDR2 SASEGT. V was shortened by 2 bases and J by 6 bases, with 6 bases between the two germline ends. The CDR3 has 12 amino acids. The CDR3 loop reads CASSEIPDTQYF. Here the CDR3 DNA reads TGTGCCAGCAGTGAAATCCCCGATACGCAGTATTTT.

As regards this clone: At one end, the junction sequence differs from germline, possibly due to a read error. The V call is TRBV7-6, the J call TRBJ1-5; D is undetermined. CDR3 length: 14 residues. Germline CDR1 reads SGHVS; CDR2 reads FNYEAQ. The DNA of the CDR3 is TGTGCCAGCAGCTTAGAGGCCTCGTATCAGCTCCAGCATTTT. This codes for CASSLEASYQLQHF.

In its sample, this clone was seen a few times. This rearrangement joins TRBV7-9 to TRBJ1-1; unclear D gene. CDR3 size: 15 residues. Germline V gene sequence: CDR1 SEHNR, CDR2 FQNEAQ (reference sequence). V was pared by 4 bases and J by 0 bases, with 12 bases between. The CDR3 DNA reads TGTGCCAGCAGCTCGGGCCGCTTCATGAACACTGAAGCTTTCTTT. Protein: CASSSGRFMNTEAFF.

This chain uses TRBV5-1 with TRBJ2-7, with D unresolved. V was trimmed by 4 bases and J by 3 bases, leaving 8 bases between them. The CDR3 loop spans 12 amino acids. Looked up from germline, CDR1 is SGHRS and CDR2 is YFSETQ. CDR3 sequence: CASSANGYEQYF. The CDR3 DNA reads as TGCGCCAGCAGCGCGAATGGCTACGAGCAGTACTTC.

The chain links TRBV4-2 to TRBJ2-7; the match to TRBD2 covers 7 bases. The CDR3 is made up of 15 amino acids. V dropped 2 bases and J dropped 1; count of bases not matched to a gene: 5. Germline V gene sequence: CDR1 LGHNA, CDR2 YNFKEQ. As DNA, the CDR3 is TGTGCCAGCAGCCAACGGGGGGAGGAGTCCTACGAGCAGTACTTC. Protein sequence: CASSQRGEESYEQYF.

V usage is TRBV4-1 and J usage is TRBJ2-3, with 7 bases lining up with TRBD2. CDR3 length equals 17 residues. Germline CDR1 is MGHRA and CDR2 is YSYEKL. V shed 0 bases and J 2 bases; nucleotides not matched to a gene: 8. CDR3 region: CASSQDFGGGLTDTQYF. The CDR3 DNA reads as TGCGCCAGCAGCCAAGATTTTGGGGGGGGTCTCACAGATACGCAGTATTTT.

Here the CDR3 reads CASSSTDSSGNTIYF. Written as DNA, the CDR3 is TGTGCCAGCAGCTCGACGGACAGCTCTGGAAACACCATATATTTT. The genes are TRBV5-6 and TRBJ1-3, with a weak D call TRBD1 (6 bases). Germline V gene sequence: CDR1 SGHDT, CDR2 YYEEEE. There are 15 residues in the CDR3. V lost 3 bases and J 0 bases, leaving 10 bases between the germline ends.

V usage is TRBV11-3 and J usage is TRBJ2-7; weak D call: TRBD2 (6 bases). CDR1 and CDR2 from the germline V gene are SGHNT and YENEEA. There are 13 residues in the CDR3. Trimming shortened V by 1 base and J by 2 bases, and 6 bases separated the two germline ends. CDR3 coding DNA: TGTGCCAGCAGCTTAGCGGGGGCCTACGAGCAGTACTTC. The encoded protein is CASSLAGAYEQYF.

The gene calls are TRBV4-1 and TRBJ2-5; D gene uncertain. The CDR3 extends over 14 amino acids. Germline CDR1 MGHRA, CDR2 YSYEKL. Between the trimmed V and J ends, which lost 3 bases and 4 bases, there was a span of 12 bases. The CDR3 DNA is TGCGCCAGCAGCCAGGGTCCGCTCTCAGAGACCCAGTACTTC. This encodes CASSQGPLSETQYF.

The V and J genes are TRBV15 and TRBJ1-2; no clear D. CDR1 and CDR2 (germline): LNHNV, YYDKDF (reference sequence). Trimming took off 4 bases at V and 9 bases at J, with 18 bases between the two ends. The length of the CDR3 is 14 residues. The CDR3 region has the DNA TGTGCCACCAGCACCAACATGCCCCAAAGGAGCTACACCTTC. This translates into CATSTNMPQRSYTF.

The chain uses TRBV7-6 and TRBJ1-1, with TRBD1 as a possible D gene (5 bases). The germline gives CDR1 SGHVS, CDR2 FNYEAQ. The CDR3 is 17 amino acids. V lost 1 base and J lost 0, with 15 bases in between. The CDR3 spells CASSLGGYDSLNTEAFF. CDR3 bases: TGTGCCAGCAGCTTAGGCGGATATGACAGCTTGAACACTGAAGCTTTCTTT.

This clone was seen only a few times. The J gene is TRBJ1-5, the V gene TRBV19; the D gene is possibly TRBD1 (6 bases). Trimming removed 7 bases from V and 0 bases from J, with 13 bases in between. Germline V gene lookup returns CDR1 LNHDA and CDR2 SQIVND (reference sequence). The CDR3 is made up of 15 amino acids. The CDR3 here is CASTLGGHSNQPQHF. The CDR3 coding sequence is TGTGCCAGTACCCTGGGGGGACATAGCAATCAGCCCCAGCATTTT.

J is TRBJ2-7 and V is TRBV10-2, with D unresolved. CDR3 length: 12 residues. The germline V gene has CDR1 WSHSY and CDR2 SAAADI. The V and J ends lost 6 bases and 6 bases respectively, with 12 bases between them. The CDR3 loop reads CASSGSGLEQYF. The DNA of the CDR3 is TGCGCCAGCAGCGGGTCCGGTCTCGAGCAGTACTTC.

This clone appeared a single time. The chain uses TRBV7-2 and TRBJ1-4; TRBD1 matches at 9 bases. With 9 bases clipped from V and 0 bases from J, the junction kept 2 bases outside the gene matches. This CDR3 spans 14 amino acids. Germline V gene sequence: CDR1 SGHTA, CDR2 FQGNSA. CDR3 bases: TGTGCCAGTCGGACAGGGGCAACTAATGAAAAACTGTTTTTT. It yields the protein CASRTGATNEKLFF.

CDR3 sequence reads: CASSQDRNSPLHF. CDR3 nucleotide sequence: TGCGCCAGCAGCCAAGATCGTAATTCACCCCTCCACTTT. This chain uses TRBV4-3 with TRBJ1-6; D is unclear. The CDR3 totals 13 residues. Trimming took off 0 bases at V and 6 bases at J, with 3 bases between the two ends. The germline V gene encodes CDR1 LGHNA and CDR2 YSLEER.

The chain has TRBV7-6 and TRBJ1-1; D gene uncertain. CDR3 size: 13 residues. Between the trimmed V and J ends, which lost 4 bases and 7 bases, there was a span of 13 bases. CDR1 and CDR2 from the germline V gene are SGHVS and FNYEAQ. CDR3 sequence: CASSSNSKIEAFF. DNA for the CDR3: TGTGCCAGCAGCTCCAATTCTAAGATTGAAGCTTTCTTT.

The gene calls are TRBV11-3 and TRBJ2-3; TRBD2 agrees at 9 bases. Trimming took 3 bases from V and 4 from J; bases not matched to a gene: 5. Germline-derived CDR1 and CDR2 are SGHNT and YENEEA. The CDR3 is 15 residues long. CDR3 DNA: TGTGCCAGCAGCTTTCGGCGCGGGGGGGCAGATACGCAGTATTTT. Amino acids: CASSFRRGGADTQYF. Variable domain in full (rest from reference TRBV11-3 and TRBJ2-3): EAGVVQSPRYKIIEKKQPVAFWCNPISGHNTLYWYLQNLGQGPELLIRYENEEAVDDSQLPKDRFSAERLKGVDSTLKIQPAELGDSAVYLCASSFRRGGADTQYFGPGTRLTVL.

The chain couples TRBV15 to TRBJ1-5; 7 bases line up with TRBD1. The trim removed 8 bases at V and 3 bases at J, leaving 16 bases unmatched. The CDR3 has 17 residues. Per germline, CDR1 LNHNV and CDR2 YYDKDF (reference sequence). The CDR3 here is CATASQGQGGANQPQHF. CDR3 nucleotide sequence: TGTGCCACCGCTTCTCAGGGTCAGGGGGGGGCCAATCAGCCCCAGCATTTT.

CDR3: CASSFVTGGGSPLHF. As DNA, the CDR3 is TGTGCCAGCAGCTTCGTAACAGGGGGCGGATCACCCCTCCACTTT. The rearrangement joins TRBV7-6 to TRBJ1-6; 9 bases match TRBD1. The trim removed 3 bases at V and 10 bases at J, leaving 7 bases unmatched. The CDR3 extends over 15 amino acids. Germline V lookup: CDR1 SGHVS, CDR2 FNYEAQ.

The chain carries TRBV7-6 and TRBJ1-1, with TRBD1 matching 8 bases. This CDR3 has 14 residues. Unmatched junction bases numbered 4, after V lost 3 bases and J lost 4 bases. In germline, CDR1 is SGHVS, CDR2 FNYEAQ. Here the CDR3 DNA reads TGTGCCAGCAGCTTCGGACAGGGACCCACTGAAGCTTTCTTT. This sequence encodes CASSFGQGPTEAFF.

The chain links TRBV5-1 to TRBJ2-5; no reliable D call. This CDR3 contains 14 residues. Trimming stripped 4 bases from V and 0 bases from J, with 10 bases between. The germline CDR1 and CDR2 sequences are SGHRS and YFSETQ. The CDR3 DNA is TGCGCCAGCAGCACCGGACGGGACCAAGAGACCCAGTACTTC. This sequence encodes CASSTGRDQETQYF.

The chain employs TRBV4-1 and TRBJ1-2, with a possible D match to TRBD1 (6 bases). Deletions cut 0 bases from V and 7 bases from J, with 12 bases between. The CDR3 contains 14 residues. The germline CDR1 and CDR2 sequences are MGHRA and YSYEKL. The CDR3 reads CASSQDWTVSGYTF. The CDR3 DNA sequence: TGCGCCAGCAGCCAAGATTGGACAGTATCTGGCTACACCTTC.

The chain carries TRBV4-3 and TRBJ2-2, with TRBD1 matching 11 bases. V trimming: 4 bases; J trimming: 8 bases; junction bases outside the gene matches: 12. CDR3 length: 17 amino acids. Germline V gene sequence: CDR1 LGHNA, CDR2 YSLEER. The CDR3 loop is CASSRMPGTGGSGELFF. CDR3 bases: TGCGCCAGCAGCCGCATGCCGGGGACAGGGGGAAGTGGGGAGCTGTTTTTT.

The rearrangement links TRBV18 to TRBJ2-7, with 10 bases matching TRBD1. V shed 6 bases and J 9 bases; nucleotides not matched to a gene: 8. Germline V gene sequence: CDR1 KGHSH, CDR2 LQKENI. This CDR3 is built from 13 residues. This CDR3 is CASSQGTGEWQYF. Written as DNA, the CDR3 is TGTGCCAGCTCGCAAGGGACAGGGGAATGGCAGTACTTC.

J is TRBJ2-2 and V is TRBV19; D is possibly TRBD1 (6 bases). Trimming shortened V by 10 bases and J by 2 bases, and 14 bases separated the two germline ends. CDR1 and CDR2 (germline): LNHDA, SQIVND (reference sequence). CDR3 length equals 14 residues. CDR3 in amino acids: CATGQGPNTGELFF. The CDR3 DNA reads TGTGCCACCGGGCAGGGGCCTAACACCGGGGAGCTGTTTTTT.

The chain uses TRBV12-5 and TRBJ2-1, with D tentatively TRBD1 (6 bases). Germline V gene sequence: CDR1 LGHNT, CDR2 FRNRAP. V was shortened by 1 base and J by 15 bases, with 16 bases between the two germline ends. This CDR3 is built from 13 residues. The CDR3 spells CASGLEGESRGFF. CDR3 nucleotides: TGTGCTAGTGGTTTGGAGGGGGAGTCAAGGGGGTTCTTC.

The V and J genes are TRBV11-2 and TRBJ2-1; D is possibly TRBD2 (5 bases). With 0 bases removed from V and 6 bases from J, the gap between germline ends came to 12 bases. Germline V lookup: CDR1 SGHAT, CDR2 FQNNGV. CDR3 length: 15 residues. CDR3: CASSLDVGEPNEQFF. The CDR3 bases are TGTGCCAGCAGCTTAGATGTCGGGGAACCCAATGAGCAGTTCTTC.

The V gene is TRBV10-1, the J gene TRBJ1-6; a possible D gene is TRBD1 (6 bases). The V end lost 4 bases, the J end lost 5 bases, and 9 bases lay between the germline ends. CDR3 size: 14 residues. From germline, CDR1 is WNHNN and CDR2 SYGVQD (reference sequence). The CDR3 loop is CASSVGQNNSPLHF. The CDR3 DNA reads TGCGCCAGCAGTGTTGGACAGAATAATTCACCCCTCCACTTT.

The V call is TRBV6-1, the J call TRBJ1-2; the match to TRBD1 covers 9 bases. Unmatched junction bases numbered 7, after V lost 7 bases and J lost 4 bases. This CDR3 contains 14 residues. Germline V gives CDR1 MNHNS, CDR2 SASEGT. Here the CDR3 DNA reads TGTGCCAGCATCCGACAGGGGGACCCCTATGGCTACACCTTC. Translation: CASIRQGDPYGYTF.